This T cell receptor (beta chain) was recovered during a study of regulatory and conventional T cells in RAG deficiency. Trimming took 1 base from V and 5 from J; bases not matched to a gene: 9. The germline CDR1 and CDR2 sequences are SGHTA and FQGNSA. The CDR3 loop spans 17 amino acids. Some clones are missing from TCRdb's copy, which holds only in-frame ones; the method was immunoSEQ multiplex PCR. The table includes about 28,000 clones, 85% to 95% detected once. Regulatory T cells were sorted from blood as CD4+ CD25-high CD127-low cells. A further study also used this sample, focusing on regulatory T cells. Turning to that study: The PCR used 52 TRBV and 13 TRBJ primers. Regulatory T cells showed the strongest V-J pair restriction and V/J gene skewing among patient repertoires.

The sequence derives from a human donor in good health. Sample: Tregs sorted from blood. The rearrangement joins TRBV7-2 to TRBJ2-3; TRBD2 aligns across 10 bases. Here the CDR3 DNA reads TGTGCCAGCAGCTTAGTCCCAGCGGGGGGGTCGGTAGATACGCAGTATTTT. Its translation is CASSLVPAGGSVDTQYF.